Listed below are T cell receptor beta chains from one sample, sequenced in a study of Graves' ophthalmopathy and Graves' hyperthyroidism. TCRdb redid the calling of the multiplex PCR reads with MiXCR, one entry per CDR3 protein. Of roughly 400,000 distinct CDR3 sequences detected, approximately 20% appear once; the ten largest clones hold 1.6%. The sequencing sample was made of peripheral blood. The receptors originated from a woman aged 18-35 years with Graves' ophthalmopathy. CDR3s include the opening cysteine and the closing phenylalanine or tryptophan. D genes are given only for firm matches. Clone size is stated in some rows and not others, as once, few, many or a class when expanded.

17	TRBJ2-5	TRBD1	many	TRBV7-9	CASSLRRTGTPEKTQYF	TGTGCCAGCAGCTTACGACGGACAGGGACCCCCGAGAAGACCCAGTACTTC
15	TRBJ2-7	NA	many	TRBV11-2	CASSLGFTGSYEQYF	TGTGCCAGCAGCTTAGGGTTTACAGGGTCCTACGAGCAGTACTTC
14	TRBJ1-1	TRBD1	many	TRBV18	CASSFNRGYTEAFF	TGTGCCAGCTCATTTAACAGGGGATACACTGAAGCTTTCTTT
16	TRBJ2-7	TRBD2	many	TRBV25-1	CASSRLAGDPSYEQYF	TGTGCCAGCAGTCGACTAGCGGGGGACCCTTCCTACGAGCAGTACTTC
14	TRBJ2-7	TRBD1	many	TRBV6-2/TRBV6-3	CASSYSGTGIEQYF	TGTGCCAGCAGTTACTCCGGGACAGGGATCGAGCAGTACTTC
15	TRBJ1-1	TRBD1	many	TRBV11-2	CASSLVTGGNTEAFF	TGTGCCAGCAGCTTAGTAACAGGGGGGAACACTGAAGCTTTCTTT
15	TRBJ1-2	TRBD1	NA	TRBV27	CASSTSGTGNYGYTF	TGTGCCAGCAGTACCTCCGGGACAGGGAATTATGGCTACACCTTC
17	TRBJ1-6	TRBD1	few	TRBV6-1	CASSSTVGTGNNSPLHF	TGTGCCAGCAGTAGCACCGTCGGGACAGGGAATAATTCACCCCTCCACTTT
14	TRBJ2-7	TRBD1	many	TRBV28	CASRTDRGPYEQYF	TGTGCCAGCAGGACGGACAGGGGGCCATACGAGCAGTACTTC
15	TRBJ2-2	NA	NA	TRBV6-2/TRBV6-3	CASSYVAGYTGELFF	TGTGCCAGCAGTTACGTGGCAGGGTACACCGGGGAGCTGTTTTTT
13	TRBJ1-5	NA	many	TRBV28	CASRVYSNQPQHF	TGTGCCAGCAGAGTGTATAGCAATCAGCCCCAGCATTTT
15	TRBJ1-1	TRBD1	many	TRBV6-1	CASSQRTGLNTEAFF	TGTGCCAGCAGTCAACGGACAGGGCTGAACACTGAAGCTTTCTTT
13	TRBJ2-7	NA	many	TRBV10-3	CAISEQEGYEQYF	TGTGCCATCAGTGAACAAGAGGGATACGAGCAGTACTTC
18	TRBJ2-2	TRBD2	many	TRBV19	CASMPSGRAYGGTGELFF	TGTGCCAGTATGCCTAGCGGGAGGGCCTATGGGGGCACCGGGGAGCTGTTTTTT
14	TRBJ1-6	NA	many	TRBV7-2	CASSADRPGGSLHF	TGTGCCAGCAGCGCCGACAGGCCGGGGGGTTCCCTCCACTTT
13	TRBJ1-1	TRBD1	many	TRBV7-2	CASSQGQSTEAFF	TGTGCCAGCAGCCAGGGACAGTCCACTGAAGCTTTCTTT
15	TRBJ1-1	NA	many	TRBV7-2	CASSLVWKPNTEAFF	TGTGCCAGCAGCTTAGTCTGGAAGCCGAACACTGAAGCTTTCTTT
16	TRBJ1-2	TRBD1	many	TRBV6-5	CASSYKRTGGDYGYTF	TGTGCCAGCAGTTACAAAAGGACAGGGGGCGACTATGGCTACACCTTC
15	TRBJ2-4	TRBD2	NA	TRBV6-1	CASRASGLAKNIQYF	TGTGCCAGCCGGGCTAGCGGCTTAGCCAAAAACATTCAGTACTTC
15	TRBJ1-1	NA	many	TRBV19	CASSPQILGETEAFF	TGTGCCAGTAGCCCCCAGATTTTAGGGGAGACTGAAGCTTTCTTT
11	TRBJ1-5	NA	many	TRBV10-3	CAISDSGPQHF	TGTGCCATCAGTGACTCTGGTCCCCAGCATTTT
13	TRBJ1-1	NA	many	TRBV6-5	CASSYSTDTEAFF	TGTGCCAGCAGTTACTCGACTGACACTGAAGCTTTCTTT
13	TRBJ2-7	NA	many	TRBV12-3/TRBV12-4	CASSLSPLDEQYF	TGTGCCAGCAGTTTAAGTCCCCTGGACGAGCAGTACTTC
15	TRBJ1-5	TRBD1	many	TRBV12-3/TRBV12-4	CASSSRQGVVQPQHF	TGTGCCAGCAGTTCGCGACAGGGGGTGGTTCAGCCCCAGCATTTT
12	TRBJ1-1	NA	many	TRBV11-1	CASSLAEPEAFF	TGTGCCAGCAGCTTGGCGGAGCCTGAAGCTTTCTTT
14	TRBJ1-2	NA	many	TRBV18	CASSSTRQTGGYTF	TGTGCCAGCTCATCTACACGACAGACCGGCGGCTACACCTTC
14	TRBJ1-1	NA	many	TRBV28	CASSLMVLRPEAFF	TGTGCCAGCAGTCTTATGGTGTTGAGGCCTGAAGCTTTCTTT
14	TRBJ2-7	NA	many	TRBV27	CASSLFQASYEQYF	TGTGCCAGCAGTTTATTTCAGGCCTCCTACGAGCAGTACTTC
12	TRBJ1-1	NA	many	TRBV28	CASSLTKGEAFF	TGTGCCAGCAGTTTGACCAAGGGTGAAGCTTTCTTT
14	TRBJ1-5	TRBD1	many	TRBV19	CASRPGQVNQPQHF	TGTGCCAGTAGGCCGGGACAGGTGAATCAGCCCCAGCATTTT
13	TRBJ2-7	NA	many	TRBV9	CASSVSGSHEQYF	TGTGCCAGCAGCGTTTCCGGCAGCCACGAGCAGTACTTC
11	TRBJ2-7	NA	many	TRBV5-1	CASSPGGKQYF	TGCGCCAGCAGCCCCGGCGGGAAGCAGTACTTC
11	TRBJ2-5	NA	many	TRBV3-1	CASSTQQTQYF	TGTGCCAGCAGCACCCAGCAGACCCAGTACTTC
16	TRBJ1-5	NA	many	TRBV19	CASSIDPRVSNQPQHF	TGTGCCAGTAGTATAGATCCCCGAGTCAGCAATCAGCCCCAGCATTTT
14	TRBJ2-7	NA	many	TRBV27	CVSSLGKHGYEQYF	TGTGTCAGCAGTTTAGGGAAGCACGGCTACGAGCAGTACTTC
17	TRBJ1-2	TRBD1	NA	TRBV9	CASSPRTGGGGDYGYTF	TGTGCCAGCAGCCCTCGGACAGGGGGCGGAGGTGACTATGGCTACACCTTC
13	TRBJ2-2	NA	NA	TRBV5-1	CASNRANTGELFF	TGCGCCAGCAACAGGGCGAACACCGGGGAGCTGTTTTTT
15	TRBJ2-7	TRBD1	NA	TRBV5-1	CASSPRDSGLYEQYF	TGCGCCAGCAGCCCCCGGGACAGCGGACTCTACGAGCAGTACTTC
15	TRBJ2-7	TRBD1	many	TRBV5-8	CASSLAAGGFYEQYF	TGTGCCAGCAGCTTGGCCGCAGGGGGCTTTTACGAGCAGTACTTC
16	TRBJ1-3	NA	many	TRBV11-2	CASSLDLRSSGNTIYF	TGTGCCAGCAGCTTAGACTTGCGCAGCTCTGGAAACACCATATATTTT
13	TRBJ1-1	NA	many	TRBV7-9	CASSLSVVTEAFF	TGTGCCAGCAGCTTATCTGTGGTCACTGAAGCTTTCTTT
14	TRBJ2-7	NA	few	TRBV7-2	CASSQSGVVYEQYF	TGTGCCAGCAGCCAGTCAGGGGTTGTCTACGAGCAGTACTTC
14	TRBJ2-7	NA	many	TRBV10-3	CAISVRSVGDGQYF	TGTGCCATCAGTGTGCGGTCTGTTGGAGACGGGCAGTACTTC
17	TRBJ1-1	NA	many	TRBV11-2	CASSPDGNADGAYEAFF	TGTGCCAGCAGCCCCGACGGAAACGCAGACGGAGCCTATGAAGCTTTCTTT
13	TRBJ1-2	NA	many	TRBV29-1	CSVELADLYGYTF	TGCAGCGTTGAACTGGCCGACCTCTATGGCTACACCTTC
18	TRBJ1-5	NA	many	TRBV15	CATSRPPQGSGSNQPQHF	TGTGCCACCAGCAGGCCCCCTCAGGGTTCGGGAAGCAATCAGCCCCAGCATTTT
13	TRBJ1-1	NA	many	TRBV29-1	CSAGRGLNTEAFF	TGCAGCGCAGGGCGGGGGTTGAACACTGAAGCTTTCTTT